The text below deals with one T cell receptor (beta chain). Its specificity is not known. CDR3 length equals 20 residues. V dropped 8 bases and J dropped 2; count of bases not matched to a gene: 18. CDR1 and CDR2 from the germline V gene are LNHDA and SQIVND (reference sequence). Produced via immunoSEQ multiplex PCR; TCRdb's table is partial and in-frame only. The sample lists about 370,000 clones, around 91% occurring once. Stated treatment: roughly 19 received Ad26.COV2.S at low or high dose, single or two shots; roughly five received placebo; per-sample allocation not given. Sampling occurred on day 63 after the first vaccine or placebo injection. These data come from a study of Ad26.COV2.S vaccination and SARS-CoV-2 variants. Study at large: This donor came from the COV1001 trial of Ad26.COV2.S. Whole-study findings and limits: Vaccine recipients and placebo recipients showed similar non-spike TCR breadth. From the TCR breadth and depth analyses, total T cell responses may have been underestimated.

This chain links TRBV19 with TRBJ2-1; 13 nucleotides agree with TRBD2. The sample in question was peripheral blood, obtained in a trial of Ad26.COV2.S vaccine versus placebo. This sequence originates from a person between 18 and 59 years old who received the Ad26.COV2.S COVID-19 vaccine or a placebo. This CDR3 reads CASLRGPGTSGKGAYNEQFF. Written as DNA, the CDR3 is TGTGCCAGTTTGAGGGGACCCGGGACTAGCGGGAAGGGGGCCTACAATGAGCAGTTCTTC. The whole variable domain, filled in from reference TRBV19 and TRBJ2-1, reads DGGITQSPKYLFRKEGQNVTLSCEQNLNHDAMYWYRQDPGQGLRLIYYSQIVNDFQKGDIAEGYSVSREKKESFPLTVTSAQKNPTAFYLCASLRGPGTSGKGAYNEQFFGPGTRLTVL.